This entry features one T cell receptor beta chain sequence. This clonotype was recorded a few times. Its antigen remains unidentified. Nothing much larger sits one base from this clone, and base qualities are not available. The instrument was an Illumina NovaSeq 6000. cDNA libraries for TCRalpha and TCRbeta were prepared by 5'RACE using constant-segment primers, with sample barcodes and unique molecular identifiers added. Trizol reagent was used to extract RNA from every sample. Library amplification was performed in two PCR steps, and a second sample barcode and Illumina TruSeq adapters were introduced in the second step. Libraries were sequenced on an Illumina NovaSeq with 2 x 150 bp paired-end reads. The paper's processing steps were these. The reads were demultiplexed and collapsed into UMI-guided consensus sequences using migec v1.2.7. With mixcr v2.1.11, UMI consensuses were aligned to TRA and TRB V and J templates and assembled into clonotypes. A clonotype was counted as expanded or contracted only if both edgeR and NoisET called the change significant, with noise models trained on biological replicates. edgeR calls used a false discovery rate-adjusted p below 0.01 and a log2 fold-change threshold of 1. As an exploratory analysis of dynamics, max-normalized trajectories of the 1000 most abundant clonotypes were examined by PCA with hierarchical clustering. Separately sequenced CD4+ and CD8+ repertoires were used to assign a CD4 or CD8 phenotype to each responding clone. The public reads were run again by TCRdb, first through fastp at Q25 and then through MiXCR, and only productive beta chains were kept. Rows matching on CDR3 protein sequence are summarized as one entry with the most common DNA and genes. These V and J calls derive from TCRdb rather than the authors' analysis. The table for this sample lists 220,000 or so distinct CDR3 sequences; over 9% of them were counted only once. The top ten clonotypes cover approximately 3.3% of the sample.

These data are taken from a study of T-cell memory formation after mild COVID-19 (dated by TCRdb to the early 2020s). As for the study more broadly: TCR sequence clusters from the two donors were largely donor specific. Two young, previously healthy adult volunteers made up the cohort, one male and one female. In two donors, T-cell clones that expanded and contracted after mild COVID-19 were tracked by sequencing TCRalpha and TCRbeta repertoires over time.

Trimming costs V 6 bases and J 4 bases, and their ends lie 13 bases apart. The CDR3 spans 14 residues, from the cysteine through the phenylalanine. Only the CDR3 DNA stays, 42 bases, in frame from base 1. CDR1 SQVTM and CDR2 ANQGSEA are derived from the germline V gene. Ficoll-Paque density gradient centrifugation was the method used to isolate PBMCs. General study outcomes and caveats: Contracting CD4+ clones appeared mostly in the CM and EM memory subsets, whereas CD8+ clones were enriched in EMRA. SARS-CoV-2 specificity of the second-wave clones peaking on day 37 was not confirmed. The study included only a couple of mild cases, and larger cohorts that include severe cases with pre-infection samples were judged to be necessary. The detection of some responding clones in pre-infection memory suggests that pre-existing cross-reactive memory T cells joined the SARS-CoV-2 response. Clones that contracted from day 15 to 85 showed balanced CD4/CD8 phenotypes, whereas a second wave of clones that expanded from day 15 to 37 leaned towards CD4+.

The clonotype comes from a man younger than 35 who had mild COVID-19 (a few samples of this study predate the infection). The sample titles of this study are shuffled in the database, so cell type and time point are left out; the donor was told from shared clones. Specimen: PBMCs or a T cell subset sorted from them (not recorded which). The rearrangement combines TRBV29-1 with TRBJ2-6, and TRBD1 may be the D gene, going by 6 matching bases. The DNA sequence reads TGCAGCGTCCGTGCAGGGGCCGGGGCCAACGTCCTGACTTTC. The translation is CSVRAGAGANVLTF.